Listed below are T cell receptor beta chains from one sample, sequenced in a study of shared clonotypes between healthy human individuals. The method was immunoSEQ multiplex PCR; TCRdb's version includes in-frame clones alone and lacks a portion of them. This table holds millions of clones, around 96% found once. The sequenced material came from naive CD8+ T cells sorted from blood. Receptors were obtained from a man between 18 and 29 years old in good health. Each CDR3 is given with its conserved first and last residue. A D gene is named only where the DNA matches it firmly. Only some rows state a clone size, as once, few, many or a class for expanded clones.

J	V	D	size	CDR3	DNA
TRBJ2-3	TRBV9	TRBD2	once	CASSIIAGATDTQYF	TGTGCCAGCAGCATAATAGCGGGAGCAACAGATACGCAGTATTTT
TRBJ2-7	TRBV29-1	-	-	CSVDGGSEQYF	TGCAGCGTTGATGGCGGCTCCGAGCAGTACTTC
TRBJ1-2	TRBV6-5	-	-	CASSSPGTGNYGYTF	TGTGCCAGCAGTTCCCCTGGGACGGGGAACTATGGCTACACCTTC
TRBJ1-1	TRBV6-4	-	-	CASSRDADRGTEAFF	TGTGCCAGCAGCCGGGACGCCGATCGAGGCACTGAAGCTTTCTTT
TRBJ1-2	TRBV27	TRBD1	-	CASSLGTGNGYTF	TGTGCCAGCAGCCTAGGGACAGGGAATGGCTACACCTTC
TRBJ1-1	TRBV7-2	-	-	CASSPHLSPGTLNTEAFF	TGTGCCAGCAGCCCTCACCTTTCTCCAGGGACCTTGAACACTGAAGCTTTCTTT
TRBJ2-7	TRBV4-1	-	-	CASSQVWGDYEQYF	TGCGCCAGCAGCCAAGTCTGGGGGGACTACGAGCAGTACTTC
TRBJ2-3	TRBV14	-	-	CASSQAGEATDTQYF	TGTGCCAGCAGCCAAGCGGGGGAGGCCACAGATACGCAGTATTTT
TRBJ2-2	TRBV4-1	-	-	CASSLLDGNTGELFF	TGCGCCAGCAGCCTCCTGGACGGAAACACCGGGGAGCTGTTTTTT
TRBJ2-7	TRBV11-2	TRBD1	-	CASSLGWFGTGNYEQYF	TGTGCCAGCAGCTTGGGTTGGTTCGGGACAGGCAACTACGAGCAGTACTTC
TRBJ1-5	TRBV19	-	-	CASSMGGLDQPQHF	TGTGCCAGTAGTATGGGGGGGCTTGATCAGCCCCAGCATTTT
TRBJ2-1	TRBV6-5	-	-	CASSSLGGGEFF	TGTGCCAGCAGTTCCTTGGGGGGCGGTGAGTTCTTC
TRBJ2-2	TRBV30	-	-	CAWSENTGELFF	TGTGCCTGGAGCGAGAACACCGGGGAGCTGTTTTTT
TRBJ2-7	TRBV28	TRBD1	-	CASSPLTGFPYEQYF	TGTGCCAGCAGTCCCTTGACAGGGTTCCCCTACGAGCAGTACTTC
TRBJ2-4	TRBV11-2	-	few	CASSFPGGDIQYF	TGTGCCAGCAGCTTTCCAGGGGGGGACATTCAGTACTTC
TRBJ2-7	TRBV4-3	-	-	CASSQDWSDYEQYF	TGCGCCAGCAGCCAAGATTGGTCCGACTACGAGCAGTACTTC
TRBJ2-7	TRBV4-3	TRBD2	-	CASSQGTSGVDGYEQYF	TGCGCCAGCAGCCAGGGGACTAGCGGGGTGGATGGCTACGAGCAGTACTTC
TRBJ2-7	TRBV7-9	TRBD2	-	CASSLAESYEQYF	TGTGCCAGCAGCCTAGCGGAGTCCTACGAGCAGTACTTC
TRBJ2-6	TRBV7-6	TRBD1	-	CASSLGTGGEGANVLTF	TGTGCCAGCAGCTTAGGGACAGGGGGCGAGGGGGCCAACGTCCTGACTTTC
TRBJ2-7	TRBV25-1	-	-	CASSEMGVEQYF	TGTGCCAGCAGTGAAATGGGGGTCGAGCAGTACTTC
TRBJ2-5	TRBV5-6	TRBD2	-	CASSGKLAGGPETQYF	TGTGCCAGCAGCGGGAAACTAGCGGGGGGGCCGGAGACCCAGTACTTC
TRBJ1-2	TRBV6-5	-	-	CASSQRELGGYTF	TGTGCCAGCAGTCAAAGGGAATTGGGTGGCTACACCTTC
TRBJ1-2	TRBV2	TRBD1	-	CASIWDRTGGYTF	TGCGCCAGCATATGGGACAGGACGGGAGGCTACACCTTC
TRBJ2-1	TRBV7-2	-	-	CASSQVEGGIDEQFF	TGTGCCAGCAGCCAGGTTGAGGGAGGCATCGATGAGCAGTTCTTC
TRBJ2-1	TRBV7-6	-	-	CASSSDYSLVNEQFF	TGTGCCAGCAGCTCAGACTATAGTTTGGTGAATGAGCAGTTCTTC